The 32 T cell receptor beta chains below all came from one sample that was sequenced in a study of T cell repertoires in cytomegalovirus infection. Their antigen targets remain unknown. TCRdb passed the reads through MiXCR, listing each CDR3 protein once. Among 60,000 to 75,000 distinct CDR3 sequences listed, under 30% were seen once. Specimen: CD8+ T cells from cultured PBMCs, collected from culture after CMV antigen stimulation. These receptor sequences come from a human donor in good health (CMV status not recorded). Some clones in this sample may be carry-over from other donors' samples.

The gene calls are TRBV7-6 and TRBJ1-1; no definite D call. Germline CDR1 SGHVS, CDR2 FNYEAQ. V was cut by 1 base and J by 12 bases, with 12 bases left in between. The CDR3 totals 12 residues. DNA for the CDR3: TGTGCCAGCAGCTTAGAGGCCGGGCGGACTTTCTTT. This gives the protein CASSLEAGRTFF.

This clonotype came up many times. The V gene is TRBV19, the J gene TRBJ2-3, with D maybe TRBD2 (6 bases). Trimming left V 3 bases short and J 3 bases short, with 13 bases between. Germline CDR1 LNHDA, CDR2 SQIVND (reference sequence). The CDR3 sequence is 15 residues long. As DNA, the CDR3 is TGTGCCAGTAGTATTACGGACTACCAGACAGATACGCAGTATTTT. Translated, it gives CASSITDYQTDTQYF.

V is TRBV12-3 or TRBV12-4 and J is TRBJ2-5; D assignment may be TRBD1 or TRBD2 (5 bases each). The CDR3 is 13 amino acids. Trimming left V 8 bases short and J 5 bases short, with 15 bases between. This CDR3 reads CASGARVSETQYF. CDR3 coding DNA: TGTGCCAGCGGGGCGAGGGTCTCGGAGACCCAGTACTTC.

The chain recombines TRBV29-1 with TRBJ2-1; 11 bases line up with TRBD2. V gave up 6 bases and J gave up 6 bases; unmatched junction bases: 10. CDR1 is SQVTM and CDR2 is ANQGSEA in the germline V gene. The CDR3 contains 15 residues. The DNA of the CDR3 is TGCAGCGTCTCGGGACTAGCGGAGGGGGTCAATGAGCAGTTCTTC. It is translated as CSVSGLAEGVNEQFF.

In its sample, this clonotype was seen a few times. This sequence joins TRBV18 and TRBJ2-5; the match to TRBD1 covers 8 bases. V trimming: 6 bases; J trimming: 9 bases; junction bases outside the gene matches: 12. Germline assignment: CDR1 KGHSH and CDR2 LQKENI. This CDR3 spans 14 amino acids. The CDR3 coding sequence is TGTGCCAGCTCTCCGGACAGGGCCCCCGCGGCCCAGTACTTC. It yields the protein CASSPDRAPAAQYF.

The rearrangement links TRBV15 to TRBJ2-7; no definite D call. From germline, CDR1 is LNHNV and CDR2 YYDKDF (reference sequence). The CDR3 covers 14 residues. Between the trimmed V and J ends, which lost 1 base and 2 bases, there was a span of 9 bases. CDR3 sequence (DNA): TGTGCCACCAGCAGAGTTGGGGATGCCTACGAGCAGTACTTC. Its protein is CATSRVGDAYEQYF.

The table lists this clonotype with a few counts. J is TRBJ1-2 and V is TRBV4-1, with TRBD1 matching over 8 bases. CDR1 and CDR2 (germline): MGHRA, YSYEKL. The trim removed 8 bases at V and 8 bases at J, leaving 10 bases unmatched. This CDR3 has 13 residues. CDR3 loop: CASRPGGRWGYTF. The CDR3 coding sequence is TGCGCCAGCCGACCAGGGGGCCGGTGGGGCTACACCTTC.

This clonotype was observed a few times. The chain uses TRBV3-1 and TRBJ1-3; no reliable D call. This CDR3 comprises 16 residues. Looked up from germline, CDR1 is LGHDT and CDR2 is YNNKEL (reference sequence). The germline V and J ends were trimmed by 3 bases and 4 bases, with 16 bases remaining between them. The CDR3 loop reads CASSHATGGNGNTIYF. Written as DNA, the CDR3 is TGTGCCAGCAGCCACGCAACCGGAGGGAACGGAAACACCATATATTTT. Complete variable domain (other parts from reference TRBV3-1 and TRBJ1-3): DTAVSQTPKYLVTQMGNDKSIKCEQNLGHDTMYWYKQDSKKFLKIMFSYNNKELIINETVPNRFSPKSPDKAHLNLHINSLELGDSAVYFCASSHATGGNGNTIYFGEGSWLTVV.

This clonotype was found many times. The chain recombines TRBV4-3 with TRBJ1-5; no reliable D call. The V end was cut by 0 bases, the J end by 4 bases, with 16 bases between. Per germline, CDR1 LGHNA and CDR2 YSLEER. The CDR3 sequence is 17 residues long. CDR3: CASSQDYASAYNQPQHF. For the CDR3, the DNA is TGCGCCAGCAGCCAAGATTACGCGTCAGCGTATAATCAGCCCCAGCATTTT.

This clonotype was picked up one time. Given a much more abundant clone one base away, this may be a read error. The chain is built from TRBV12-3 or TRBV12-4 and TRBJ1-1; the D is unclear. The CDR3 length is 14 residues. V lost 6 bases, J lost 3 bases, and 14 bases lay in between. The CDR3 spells CASRTEGGYTEAFF. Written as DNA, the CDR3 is TGTGCCAGCAGGACTGAGGGAGGTTACACTGAAGCTTTCTTT.

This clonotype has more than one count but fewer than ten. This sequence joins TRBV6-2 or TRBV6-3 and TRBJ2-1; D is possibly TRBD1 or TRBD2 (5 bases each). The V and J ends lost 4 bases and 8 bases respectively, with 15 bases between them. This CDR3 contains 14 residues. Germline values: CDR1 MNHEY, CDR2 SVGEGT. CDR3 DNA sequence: TGTGCCAGCAGTTTCGGGACCCCCCGGGATGAGCAGTTCTTC. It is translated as CASSFGTPRDEQFF.

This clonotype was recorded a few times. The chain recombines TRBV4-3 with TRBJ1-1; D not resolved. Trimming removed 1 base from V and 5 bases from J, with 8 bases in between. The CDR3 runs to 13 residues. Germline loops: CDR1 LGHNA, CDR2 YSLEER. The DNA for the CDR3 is TGCGCCAGCAGCCAAGCCCTCCTGACTGAAGCTTTCTTT. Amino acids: CASSQALLTEAFF.

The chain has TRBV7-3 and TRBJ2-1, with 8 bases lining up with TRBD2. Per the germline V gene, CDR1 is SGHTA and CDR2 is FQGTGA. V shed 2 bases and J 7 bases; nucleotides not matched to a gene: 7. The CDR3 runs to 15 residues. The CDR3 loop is CASSLLGGAENEQFF. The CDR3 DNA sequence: TGTGCCAGCAGCTTACTCGGGGGGGCTGAAAATGAGCAGTTCTTC.

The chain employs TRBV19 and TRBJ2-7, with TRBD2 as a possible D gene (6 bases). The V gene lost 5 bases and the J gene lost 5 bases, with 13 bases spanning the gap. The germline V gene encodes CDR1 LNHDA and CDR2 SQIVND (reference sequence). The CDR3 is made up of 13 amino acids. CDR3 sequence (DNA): TGTGCCAGTAGTGGGGGGAAGTTCGACGAGCAGTACTTC. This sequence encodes CASSGGKFDEQYF.

CDR3 nucleotide sequence: TGTGCCAGTAGTATCGCAGGGGCCGACGAGCAGTACTTC. This encodes CASSIAGADEQYF. V is TRBV19 and J is TRBJ2-7; D is possibly TRBD1 (6 bases). The CDR3 sequence is 13 residues long. Germline loops: CDR1 LNHDA, CDR2 SQIVND (reference sequence). V lost 3 bases, J lost 5 bases, and 11 bases lay in between.

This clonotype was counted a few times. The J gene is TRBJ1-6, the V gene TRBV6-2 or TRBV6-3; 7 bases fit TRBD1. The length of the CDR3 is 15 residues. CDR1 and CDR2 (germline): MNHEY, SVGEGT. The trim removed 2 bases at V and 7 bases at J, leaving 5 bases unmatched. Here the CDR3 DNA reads TGTGCCAGCAGTTACGAGGGACAGTTAAATTCACCCCTCCACTTT. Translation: CASSYEGQLNSPLHF.

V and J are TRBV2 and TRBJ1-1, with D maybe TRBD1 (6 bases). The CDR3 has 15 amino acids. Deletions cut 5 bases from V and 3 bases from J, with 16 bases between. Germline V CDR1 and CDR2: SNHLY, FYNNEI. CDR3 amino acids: CASSLLRGRDTEAFF. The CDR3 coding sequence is TGTGCCAGCAGTCTTCTCAGGGGACGAGACACTGAAGCTTTCTTT.

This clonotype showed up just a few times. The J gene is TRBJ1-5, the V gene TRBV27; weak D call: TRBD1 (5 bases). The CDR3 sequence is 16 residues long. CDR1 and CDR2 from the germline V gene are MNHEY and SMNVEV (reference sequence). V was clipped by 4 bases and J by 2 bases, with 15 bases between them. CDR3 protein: CASSSGVGVGNQPQHF. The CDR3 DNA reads TGTGCCAGCAGTTCGGGGGTGGGGGTCGGCAATCAGCCCCAGCATTTT.

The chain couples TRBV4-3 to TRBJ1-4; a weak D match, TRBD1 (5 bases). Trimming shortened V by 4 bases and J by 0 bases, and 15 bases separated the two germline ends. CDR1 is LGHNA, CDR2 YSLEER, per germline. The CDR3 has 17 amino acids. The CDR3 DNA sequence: TGCGCCAGCAGCCCCTCTGGGGCACATGCAACTAATGAAAAACTGTTTTTT. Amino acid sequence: CASSPSGAHATNEKLFF.

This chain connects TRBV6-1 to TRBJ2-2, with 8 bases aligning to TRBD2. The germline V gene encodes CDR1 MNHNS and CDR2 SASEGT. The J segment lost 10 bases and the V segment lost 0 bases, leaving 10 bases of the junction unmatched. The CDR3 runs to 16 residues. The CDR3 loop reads CASSEASGTRVEELFF. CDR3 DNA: TGTGCCAGCAGTGAAGCTAGCGGGACCAGAGTAGAGGAGCTGTTTTTT.

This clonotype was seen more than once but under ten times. CDR3 bases: TGTGCCAGCAGCACCCCCCAGGAGCAGTACTTC. It yields the protein CASSTPQEQYF. The chain couples TRBV11-2 to TRBJ2-7; D unclear. CDR1 SGHAT and CDR2 FQNNGV come from the germline V gene. The CDR3 extends over 11 amino acids. V lost 5 bases to trimming and J lost 7 bases, with 9 bases between them.

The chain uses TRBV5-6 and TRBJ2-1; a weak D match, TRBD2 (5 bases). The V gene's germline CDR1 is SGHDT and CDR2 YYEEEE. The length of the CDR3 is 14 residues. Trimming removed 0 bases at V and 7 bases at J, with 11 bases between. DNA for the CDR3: TGTGCCAGCAGCTTGGCGGGAAGGTTGAATGAGCAGTTCTTC. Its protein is CASSLAGRLNEQFF.

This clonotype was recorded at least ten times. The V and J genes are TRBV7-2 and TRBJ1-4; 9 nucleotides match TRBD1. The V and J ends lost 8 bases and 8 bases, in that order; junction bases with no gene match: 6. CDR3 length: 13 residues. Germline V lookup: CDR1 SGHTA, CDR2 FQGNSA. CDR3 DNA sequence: TGTGCCAGCCTGGGACAGGGAGGAGAAAAACTGTTTTTT. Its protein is CASLGQGGEKLFF.

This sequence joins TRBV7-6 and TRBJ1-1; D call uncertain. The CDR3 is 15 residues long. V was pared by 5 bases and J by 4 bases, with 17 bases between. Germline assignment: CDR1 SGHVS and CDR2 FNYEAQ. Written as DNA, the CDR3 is TGTGCCAGCAGCAATACAGCTGGCTTGGGCACTGAAGCTTTCTTT. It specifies CASSNTAGLGTEAFF.

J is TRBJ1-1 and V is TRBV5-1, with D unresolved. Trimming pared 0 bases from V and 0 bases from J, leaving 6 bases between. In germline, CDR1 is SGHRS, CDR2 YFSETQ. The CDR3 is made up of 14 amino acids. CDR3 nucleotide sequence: TGCGCCAGCAGCTTGGGACCGGTGAACACTGAAGCTTTCTTT. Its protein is CASSLGPVNTEAFF.

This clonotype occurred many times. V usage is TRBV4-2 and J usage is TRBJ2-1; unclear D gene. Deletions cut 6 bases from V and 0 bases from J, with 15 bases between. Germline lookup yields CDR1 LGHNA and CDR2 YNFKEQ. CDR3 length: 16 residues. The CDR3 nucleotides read TGTGCCAGCAGTCCCCAACACCTTAGCTCCTACAATGAGCAGTTCTTC. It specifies CASSPQHLSSYNEQFF.

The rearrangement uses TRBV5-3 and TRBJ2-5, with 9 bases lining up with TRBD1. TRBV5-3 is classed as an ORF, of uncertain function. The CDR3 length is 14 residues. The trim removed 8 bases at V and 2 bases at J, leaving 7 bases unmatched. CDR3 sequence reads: CASSRGTGQETQYF. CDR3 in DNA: TGTGCCAGCAGCCGTGGGACAGGGCAAGAGACCCAGTACTTC.

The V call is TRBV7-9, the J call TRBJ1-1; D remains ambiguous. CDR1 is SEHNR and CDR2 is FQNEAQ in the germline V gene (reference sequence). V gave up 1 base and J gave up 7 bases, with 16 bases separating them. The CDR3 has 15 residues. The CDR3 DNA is TGTGCCAGCAGCTTAGGAGGCTCGGGTTTTGGTGAAGCTTTCTTT. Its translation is CASSLGGSGFGEAFF.

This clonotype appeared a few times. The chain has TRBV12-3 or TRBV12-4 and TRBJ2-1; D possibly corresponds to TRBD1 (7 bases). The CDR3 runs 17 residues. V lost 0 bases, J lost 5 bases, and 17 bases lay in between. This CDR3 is CASSLALGRGDHNEQFF. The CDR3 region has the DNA TGTGCCAGCAGTTTAGCGCTTGGCAGGGGGGACCACAATGAGCAGTTCTTC.

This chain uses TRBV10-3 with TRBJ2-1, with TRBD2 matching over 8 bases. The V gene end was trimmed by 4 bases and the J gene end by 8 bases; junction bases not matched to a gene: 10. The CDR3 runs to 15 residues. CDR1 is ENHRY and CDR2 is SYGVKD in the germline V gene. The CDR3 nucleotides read TGTGCCATCAGTGGTCAGGCGGGAGGTGGTCATGAGCAGTTCTTC. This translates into CAISGQAGGGHEQFF.

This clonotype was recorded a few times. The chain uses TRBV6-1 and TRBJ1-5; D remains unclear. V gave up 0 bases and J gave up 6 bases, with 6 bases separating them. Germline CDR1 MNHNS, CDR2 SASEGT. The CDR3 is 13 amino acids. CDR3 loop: CASSEAWGQPQHF. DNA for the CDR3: TGTGCCAGCAGTGAAGCCTGGGGTCAGCCCCAGCATTTT.

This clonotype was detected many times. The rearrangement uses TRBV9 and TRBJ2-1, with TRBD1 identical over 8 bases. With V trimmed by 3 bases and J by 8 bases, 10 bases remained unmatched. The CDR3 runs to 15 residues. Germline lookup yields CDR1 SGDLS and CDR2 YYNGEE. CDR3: CASSDRDRPTDEQFF. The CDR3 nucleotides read TGTGCCAGCAGCGACCGGGACAGGCCTACGGATGAGCAGTTCTTC.